Below, 29 T cell receptor beta chains from the same sample are listed, as sequenced in a study of cytomegalovirus exposure and HLA in healthy donors. Generated by immunoSEQ multiplex PCR, the TCRdb table keeps only in-frame clones and is missing some. The sample consists of 120,000 or so clones, roughly nine tenths of them appearing once. The sequencing sample was made of PBMCs. The receptor source for this set is a woman under 30 in good health and CMV-seronegative.

This chain uses TRBV28 with TRBJ2-1, with 10 bases aligning to TRBD2. The length of the CDR3 is 15 residues. Germline CDR1 and CDR2: MDHEN and SYDVKM. The trim removed 7 bases at V and 5 bases at J, leaving 8 bases unmatched. In nucleotides, the CDR3 is TGTGCCAGCACTCCCGGGACTAGCGAGAACAATGAGCAGTTCTTC. As protein: CASTPGTSENNEQFF. Together with reference TRBV28 and TRBJ2-1, the CDR3 gives the full variable domain: DVKVTQSSRYLVKRTGEKVFLECVQDMDHENMFWYRQDPGLGLRLIYFSYDVKMKEKGDIPEGYSVSREKKERFSLILESASTNQTSMYLCASTPGTSENNEQFFGPGTRLTVL.

This rearrangement joins TRBV6-5 to TRBJ1-2; the match to TRBD1 covers 7 bases. J lost 6 bases, V lost 2 bases, and 9 bases had no gene match. CDR1 is MNHEY, CDR2 SVGAGI, per germline. The length of the CDR3 is 15 residues. The DNA for the CDR3 is TGTGCCAGCAGTTACAGAAGGGGGCGATGGGATGGCTACACCTTC. It encodes CASSYRRGRWDGYTF.

In this sample, this clone turned up once. The chain combines TRBV27 with TRBJ2-6; D is perhaps TRBD2 (5 bases). The ends were cut back, 5 bases at V and 0 bases at J, with 14 bases in the middle. Germline lookup yields CDR1 MNHEY and CDR2 SMNVEV (reference sequence). This CDR3 contains 17 residues. The CDR3 here is CASSTRAISSGANVLTF. In DNA, the CDR3 is TGTGCCAGCAGTACGAGGGCTATAAGCTCTGGGGCCAACGTCCTGACTTTC. Together with reference TRBV27 and TRBJ2-6, the CDR3 gives the full variable domain: EAQVTQNPRYLITVTGKKLTVTCSQNMNHEYMSWYRQDPGLGLRQIYYSMNVEVTDKGDVPEGYKVSRKEKRNFPLILESPSPNQTSLYFCASSTRAISSGANVLTFGAGSRLTVL.

V gene TRBV30 combines with J gene TRBJ1-1, with 7 nucleotides matching TRBD1. V lost 5 bases to trimming and J lost 1 base; unmatched junction nucleotides: 1. CDR1 and CDR2 from the germline V gene are GTSNPN and SVGIG (reference sequence). This CDR3 comprises 12 residues. This CDR3 is CAWDRANTEAFF. For the CDR3, the DNA is TGTGCCTGGGACAGGGCGAACACTGAAGCTTTCTTT.

The genes are TRBV19 and TRBJ2-7, with TRBD2 as a possible D gene (6 bases). CDR3 length equals 13 residues. Germline assignment: CDR1 LNHDA and CDR2 SQIVND (reference sequence). The ends were cut back, 6 bases at V and 0 bases at J, with 9 bases in the middle. This chain's CDR3 is CASRARDSYEQYV. In DNA form, the CDR3 reads TGTGCCAGTAGGGCGCGGGACTCCTACGAGCAGTACGTC.

This clone was counted once. V and J are TRBV7-2 and TRBJ2-6, with unresolved D. Per the germline V gene, CDR1 is SGHTA and CDR2 is FQGNSA. Trimming stripped 8 bases from V and 1 base from J, with 6 bases between. The CDR3 length is 13 residues. As DNA, the CDR3 is TGTGCCAGCCGTCCGTCTGGGGCCAACGTCCTGACTTTC. It yields the protein CASRPSGANVLTF. Supplemented by reference TRBV7-2 and TRBJ2-6, the full variable domain reads GAGVSQSPSNKVTEKGKDVELRCDPISGHTALYWYRQSLGQGLEFLIYFQGNSAPDKSGLPSDRFSAERTGGSVSTLTIQRTQQEDSAVYLCASRPSGANVLTFGAGSRLTVL.

In nucleotides, the CDR3 is TGTGCCAGAAGCTTGCCACCGCCGGGACAGGGACCCCTAGAGCAGTACGTC. As protein: CARSLPPPGQGPLEQYV. V gene TRBV5-3 combines with J gene TRBJ2-7, with 9 bases aligning to TRBD1. TRBV5-3 is an ORF; its function is uncertain. This CDR3 has 17 residues. Trimming cost V 1 base and J 7 bases; bases outside gene matches: 15.

V gene TRBV2 combines with J gene TRBJ1-4; D possibly corresponds to TRBD1 (5 bases). Germline V gene data show CDR1 as SNHLY and CDR2 as FYNNEI. V was clipped by 7 bases and J by 6 bases, with 12 bases between them. This CDR3 spans 13 amino acids. CDR3 residues: CASKSREDEKLFF. The CDR3, as DNA: TGTGCCAGCAAAAGCAGGGAGGATGAAAAACTGTTTTTT.

The chain is built from TRBV30 and TRBJ1-1, with a weak D call TRBD1 (6 bases). Trimming left V 2 bases short and J 5 bases short, with 12 bases between. Germline V gene sequence: CDR1 GTSNPN, CDR2 SVGIG (reference sequence). This CDR3 has 13 residues. The CDR3 DNA reads as TGTGCCTGGAGTCCACTAGGACAGACTGAAGCTTTCTTT. Translating gives CAWSPLGQTEAFF.

The chain links TRBV29-1 to TRBJ2-7; 7 nucleotides align to TRBD1. Germline CDR1 reads SQVTM; CDR2 reads ANQGSEA. Losses at the gene ends were 7 bases for V and 4 bases for J; bases not matched to a gene: 7. The CDR3 has 12 residues. Written as DNA, the CDR3 is TGCAGCGCACAGGGGCAGAGGTACGAGCAGTACTTC. Protein: CSAQGQRYEQYF.

This chain uses TRBV4-2 with TRBJ1-2; perhaps TRBD1 as D (6 bases). Trimming pared 1 base from V and 2 bases from J, leaving 11 bases between. The CDR3 sequence is 15 residues long. From germline, CDR1 is LGHNA and CDR2 YNFKEQ. The DNA for the CDR3 is TGTGCCAGCAGCCAAGGAGGACAGCCGAACTATGGCTACACCTTC. It yields the protein CASSQGGQPNYGYTF.

This clone has only one observation. This chain connects TRBV7-2 to TRBJ2-7, with a tentative D call TRBD2 (6 bases). V was trimmed by 0 bases and J by 0 bases, leaving 12 bases between them. CDR1 and CDR2 (germline): SGHTA, FQGNSA. This CDR3 is 16 amino acids long. The CDR3 DNA reads as TGTGCCAGCAGCTTAGCGCTGGCGGGGAGCTCCTACGAGCAGTACTTC. This sequence encodes CASSLALAGSSYEQYF.

The CDR3 coding sequence is TGTGCCAGCAGTTTATTGAGTGAAAGAACTGAAGCTTTCTTT. Translating gives CASSLLSERTEAFF. The chain links TRBV28 to TRBJ1-1, with unresolved D. Germline V gene sequence: CDR1 MDHEN, CDR2 SYDVKM. V shed 1 base and J shed 5 bases, with 11 bases lying between them. The length of the CDR3 is 14 residues. Drawing the rest from reference TRBV28 and TRBJ1-1, the complete variable domain is DVKVTQSSRYLVKRTGEKVFLECVQDMDHENMFWYRQDPGLGLRLIYFSYDVKMKEKGDIPEGYSVSREKKERFSLILESASTNQTSMYLCASSLLSERTEAFFGQGTRLTVV.

This chain joins TRBV6-5 and TRBJ2-3; 10 bases align to TRBD2. With V trimmed by 6 bases and J by 5 bases, 8 bases remained unmatched. The CDR3 sequence is 15 residues long. CDR1 and CDR2 from the germline V gene are MNHEY and SVGAGI. As DNA, the CDR3 is TGTGCCAGCAGCCCCACTAGCGGGAAAGTAGATACGCAGTATTTT. This encodes CASSPTSGKVDTQYF.

The rearrangement links TRBV10-1 to TRBJ1-2, with unresolved D. Trimming cost V 6 bases and J 2 bases, with 16 bases left between them. Germline V gene data show CDR1 as WNHNN and CDR2 as SYGVQD (reference sequence). The length of the CDR3 is 15 residues. The DNA for the CDR3 is TGCGCCAGCAGCCCCGGCTCCGACACCAACTATGGCTACACCTTC. Protein sequence: CASSPGSDTNYGYTF.

The genes are TRBV30 and TRBJ2-7; 11 bases are a match to TRBD2. The CDR3 length is 14 residues. Germline V CDR1 and CDR2: GTSNPN, SVGIG (reference sequence). After removal of 4 bases from V and 3 bases from J, the junction contained 5 bases not matched to a gene. CDR3 sequence: CAWKGTSGLYEQYF. In DNA, the CDR3 is TGTGCCTGGAAAGGGACTAGCGGACTCTACGAGCAGTACTTC.

The chain links TRBV7-9 to TRBJ2-3, with D perhaps TRBD1 (8 bases). Germline V CDR1 and CDR2: SEHNR, FQNEAQ (reference sequence). V lost 3 bases and J 1 base, leaving 14 bases between the germline ends. The CDR3 has 16 residues. Written as DNA, the CDR3 is TGTGCCAGCAGCTTTACAGGGGGGGCGGGCACAGATACGCAGTATTTT. Translating gives CASSFTGGAGTDTQYF.

This clone appeared a few times. V and J are TRBV2 and TRBJ1-4, with D uncertain. The CDR3 spans 16 residues. Germline-derived CDR1 and CDR2 are SNHLY and FYNNEI. Trimming stripped 7 bases from V and 3 bases from J, with 18 bases between. CDR3 sequence reads: CASTNPQQLSNEKLFF. The CDR3 coding sequence is TGTGCCAGCACGAATCCTCAACAGCTCTCTAATGAAAAACTGTTTTTT. The variable domain in full, with the rest retrieved from reference TRBV2 and TRBJ1-4, is EPEVTQTPSHQVTQMGQEVILRCVPISNHLYFYWYRQILGQKVEFLVSFYNNEISEKSEIFDDQFSVERPDGSNFTLKIRSTKLEDSAMYFCASTNPQQLSNEKLFFGSGTQLSVL.

There are a few counts of this clone. The genes are TRBV6-5 and TRBJ1-6; maybe TRBD1 (6 bases). This CDR3 contains 13 residues. Per germline, CDR1 MNHEY and CDR2 SVGAGI. V was cut by 10 bases and J by 6 bases, with 13 bases left in between. The CDR3 here is CATTGQINSPLHF. Written as DNA, the CDR3 is TGTGCCACCACCGGACAGATTAATTCACCCCTCCACTTT.

The chain recombines TRBV28 with TRBJ2-1; no clear D. The CDR3 contains 11 residues. Trimming removed 3 bases at V and 10 bases at J, with 7 bases between. CDR1 and CDR2 from the germline V gene are MDHEN and SYDVKM. CDR3 region: CASSFNREQFF. The CDR3 nucleotides are TGTGCCAGCAGTTTCAACCGGGAGCAGTTCTTC. The full variable domain, rest sourced from reference TRBV28 and TRBJ2-1, is DVKVTQSSRYLVKRTGEKVFLECVQDMDHENMFWYRQDPGLGLRLIYFSYDVKMKEKGDIPEGYSVSREKKERFSLILESASTNQTSMYLCASSFNREQFFGPGTRLTVL.

The chain carries TRBV7-2 and TRBJ2-7; D gene uncertain. CDR1 and CDR2 from the germline V gene are SGHTA and FQGNSA. V lost 2 bases and J 2 bases, leaving 4 bases between the germline ends. The CDR3 covers 12 residues. CDR3 protein: CASSLTTYEQYF. The DNA for the CDR3 is TGTGCCAGCAGCTTAACTACCTACGAGCAGTACTTC. The whole variable domain, remainder taken from reference TRBV7-2 and TRBJ2-7, is GAGVSQSPSNKVTEKGKDVELRCDPISGHTALYWYRQSLGQGLEFLIYFQGNSAPDKSGLPSDRFSAERTGGSVSTLTIQRTQQEDSAVYLCASSLTTYEQYFGPGTRLTVT.

The chain recombines TRBV28 with TRBJ2-3, with no clear D. Germline V gene lookup returns CDR1 MDHEN and CDR2 SYDVKM. This CDR3 contains 10 residues. Trimming took off 10 bases at V and 4 bases at J, with 6 bases between the two ends. The CDR3 reads CATGADTQYF. The DNA of the CDR3 is TGTGCCACCGGAGCAGATACGCAGTATTTT.

CDR3 amino acids: CASSYSVQNSPLHF. CDR3 coding DNA: TGTGCCAGCAGTTACTCAGTTCAGAATTCACCCCTCCACTTT. V is TRBV6-5 and J is TRBJ1-6; D ambiguous. Germline V gene sequence: CDR1 MNHEY, CDR2 SVGAGI. The CDR3 runs to 14 residues. The V and J ends lost 0 bases and 7 bases respectively, with 7 bases between them.

J is TRBJ1-4 and V is TRBV9, with D possibly matching TRBD1 (6 bases). CDR1 and CDR2 from the germline V gene are SGDLS and YYNGEE. This CDR3 comprises 17 residues. V was trimmed by 3 bases and J by 8 bases, leaving 23 bases between them. The CDR3, as DNA: TGTGCCAGCAGCGAACGAACAGGGAAGTGGAAAGGGGAAAAACTGTTTTTT. This codes for CASSERTGKWKGEKLFF.

The chain is built from TRBV5-1 and TRBJ2-2, with D perhaps TRBD2 (5 bases). Germline CDR1 reads SGHRS; CDR2 reads YFSETQ. The CDR3 totals 15 residues. The V gene lost 5 bases and the J gene lost 4 bases, with 15 bases spanning the gap. The CDR3 bases are TGCGCCAGCAGAACGAGGAGCGGTTCCACCGGGGAGCTGTTTTTT. Translated, it gives CASRTRSGSTGELFF.

This chain joins TRBV5-6 and TRBJ1-2; perhaps TRBD1 as D (5 bases). V was cut by 6 bases and J by 5 bases, with 17 bases left in between. The CDR3 contains 14 residues. Germline assignment: CDR1 SGHDT and CDR2 YYEEEE. CDR3 loop: CASTRAGTEYGYTF. For the CDR3, the DNA is TGTGCCAGCACCCGGGCAGGGACTGAATATGGCTACACCTTC. Drawing the rest from reference TRBV5-6 and TRBJ1-2, the complete variable domain is DAGVTQSPTHLIKTRGQQVTLRCSPKSGHDTVSWYQQALGQGPQFIFQYYEEEERQRGNFPDRFSGHQFPNYSSELNVNALLLGDSALYLCASTRAGTEYGYTFGSGTRLTVV.

The chain is built from TRBV7-9 and TRBJ2-3; possible D gene TRBD2, 7 bases. V shed 2 bases and J shed 0 bases, with 12 bases lying between them. Germline CDR1 and CDR2: SEHNR and FQNEAQ (reference sequence). The CDR3 extends over 16 amino acids. The CDR3 coding sequence is TGTGCCAGCAGCTTAACGGGGGGCCGTAGCACAGATACGCAGTATTTT. Amino acids: CASSLTGGRSTDTQYF.

The V and J genes are TRBV10-1 and TRBJ2-7, with 9 bases fitting TRBD1. With 5 bases clipped from V and 1 base from J, the junction kept 6 bases outside the gene matches. The CDR3 sequence is 15 residues long. Germline loops: CDR1 WNHNN, CDR2 SYGVQD (reference sequence). This CDR3 is CASSKGQGFSYEQYF. In nucleotides, the CDR3 is TGCGCCAGCAGTAAGGGACAGGGATTTTCCTACGAGCAGTACTTC.

The J gene is TRBJ1-5, the V gene TRBV6-1, with 11 bases matching TRBD1. V lost 2 bases and J lost 8; bases outside the gene matches: 8. This CDR3 has 16 residues. The germline CDR1 and CDR2 sequences are MNHNS and SASEGT. The DNA for the CDR3 is TGTGCCAGCAGTGAATCAGGGACAGGGGGTATTGAGCCCCAGCATTTT. Its translation: CASSESGTGGIEPQHF.